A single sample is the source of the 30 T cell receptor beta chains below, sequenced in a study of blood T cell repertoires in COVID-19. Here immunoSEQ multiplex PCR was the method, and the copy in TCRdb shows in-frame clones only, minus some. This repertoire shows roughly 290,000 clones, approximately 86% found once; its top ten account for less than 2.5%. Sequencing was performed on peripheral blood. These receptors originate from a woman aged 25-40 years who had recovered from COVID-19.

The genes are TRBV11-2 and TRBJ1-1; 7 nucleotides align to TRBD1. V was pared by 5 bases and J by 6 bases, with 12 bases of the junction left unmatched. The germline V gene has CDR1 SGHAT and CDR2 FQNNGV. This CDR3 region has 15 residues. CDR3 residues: CASSTRTGQGAEAFF. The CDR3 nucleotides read TGTGCCAGCAGCACCCGGACAGGCCAAGGCGCTGAAGCTTTCTTT.

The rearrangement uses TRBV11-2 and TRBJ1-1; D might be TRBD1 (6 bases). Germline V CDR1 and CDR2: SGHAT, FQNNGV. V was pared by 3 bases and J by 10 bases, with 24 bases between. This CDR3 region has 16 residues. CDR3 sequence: CASSLTNTFPGRGAFF. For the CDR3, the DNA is TGTGCCAGCAGCTTGACGAATACATTTCCGGGCAGGGGAGCTTTCTTT.

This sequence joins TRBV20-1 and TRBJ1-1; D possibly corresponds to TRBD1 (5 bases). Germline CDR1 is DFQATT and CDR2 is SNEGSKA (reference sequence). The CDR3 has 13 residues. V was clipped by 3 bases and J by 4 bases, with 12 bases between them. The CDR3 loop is CSASKGFRTEAFF. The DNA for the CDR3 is TGCAGTGCTAGTAAGGGGTTTCGCACTGAAGCTTTCTTT.

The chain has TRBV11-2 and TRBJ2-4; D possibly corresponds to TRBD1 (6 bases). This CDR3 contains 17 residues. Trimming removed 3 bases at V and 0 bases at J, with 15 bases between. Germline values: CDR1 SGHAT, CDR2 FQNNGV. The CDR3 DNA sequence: TGTGCCAGCAGCTTTCCGGACAGAGAACTAGCCAAAAACATTCAGTACTTC. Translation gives CASSFPDRELAKNIQYF.

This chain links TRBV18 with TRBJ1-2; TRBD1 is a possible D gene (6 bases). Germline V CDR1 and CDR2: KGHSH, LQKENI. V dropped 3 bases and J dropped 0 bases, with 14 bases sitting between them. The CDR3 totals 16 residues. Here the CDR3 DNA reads TGTGCCAGCTCACCTGGACAGCGCGAGTCTAACTATGGCTACACCTTC. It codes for CASSPGQRESNYGYTF. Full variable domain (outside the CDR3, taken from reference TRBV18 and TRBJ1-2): NAGVMQNPRHLVRRRGQEARLRCSPMKGHSHVYWYRQLPEEGLKFMVYLQKENIIDESGMPKERFSAEFPKEGPSILRIQQVVRGDSAAYFCASSPGQRESNYGYTFGSGTRLTVV.

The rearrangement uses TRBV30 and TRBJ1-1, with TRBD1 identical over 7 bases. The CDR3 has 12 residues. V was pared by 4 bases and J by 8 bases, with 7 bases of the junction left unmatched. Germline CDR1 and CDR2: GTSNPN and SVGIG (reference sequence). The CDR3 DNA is TGTGCCTGGAACGAAGGGGGCGCCGAAGCTTTCTTT. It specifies CAWNEGGAEAFF. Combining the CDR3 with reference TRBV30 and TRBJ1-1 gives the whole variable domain SQTIHQWPATLVQPVGSPLSLECTVEGTSNPNLYWYRQAAGRGLQLLFYSVGIGQISSEVPQNLSASRPQDRQFILSSKKLLLSDSGFYLCAWNEGGAEAFFGQGTRLTVV.

The CDR3 region has the DNA TGTGCCAGCAGCTCACGAAGGACAGGGTCGGATACGCAGTATTTT. Its protein product is CASSSRRTGSDTQYF. This chain joins TRBV7-2 and TRBJ2-3; 8 bases match TRBD1. The V gene end was trimmed by 4 bases and the J gene end by 6 bases; junction bases not matched to a gene: 9. Germline V gene data show CDR1 as SGHTA and CDR2 as FQGNSA. The CDR3 has 15 amino acids.

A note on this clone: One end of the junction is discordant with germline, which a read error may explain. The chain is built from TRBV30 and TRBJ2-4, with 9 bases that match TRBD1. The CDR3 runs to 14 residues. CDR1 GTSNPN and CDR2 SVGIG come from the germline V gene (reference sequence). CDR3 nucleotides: TGTGCCTGGGGTGTGACAGGGGGTTCTGACATTCAGTACTTC. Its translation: CAWGVTGGSDIQYF.

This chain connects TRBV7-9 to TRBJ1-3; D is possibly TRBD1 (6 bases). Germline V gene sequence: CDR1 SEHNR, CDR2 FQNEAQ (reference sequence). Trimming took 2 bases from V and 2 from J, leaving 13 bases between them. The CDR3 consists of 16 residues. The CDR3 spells CASSLSRSGAGNTIYF. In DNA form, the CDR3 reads TGTGCCAGCAGCTTATCGCGATCAGGGGCTGGAAACACCATATATTTT.

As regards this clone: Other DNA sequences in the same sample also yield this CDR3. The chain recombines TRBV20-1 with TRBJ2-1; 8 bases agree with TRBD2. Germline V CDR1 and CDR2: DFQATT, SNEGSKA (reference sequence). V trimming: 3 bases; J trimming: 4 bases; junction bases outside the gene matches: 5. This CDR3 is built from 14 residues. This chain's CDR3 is CSASRTSGYNEQFF. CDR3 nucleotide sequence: TGCAGTGCTAGTCGAACTAGCGGTTACAATGAGCAGTTCTTC.

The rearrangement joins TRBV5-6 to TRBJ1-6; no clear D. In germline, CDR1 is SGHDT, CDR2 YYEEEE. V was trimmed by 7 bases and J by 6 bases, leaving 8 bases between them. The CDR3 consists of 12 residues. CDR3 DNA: TGTGCCAGCGGGCAGTTTAATTCACCCCTCCACTTT. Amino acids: CASGQFNSPLHF. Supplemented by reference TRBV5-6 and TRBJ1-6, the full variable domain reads DAGVTQSPTHLIKTRGQQVTLRCSPKSGHDTVSWYQQALGQGPQFIFQYYEEEERQRGNFPDRFSGHQFPNYSSELNVNALLLGDSALYLCASGQFNSPLHFGNGTRLTVT.

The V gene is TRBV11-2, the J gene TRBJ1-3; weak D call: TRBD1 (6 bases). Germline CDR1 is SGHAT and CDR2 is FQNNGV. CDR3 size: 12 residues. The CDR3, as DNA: TGTGCGGGAACAGGGAATGGAAACACCATATATTTT. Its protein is CAGTGNGNTIYF.

CDR3 sequence reads: CASSVEAGEGNTQYF. Here the CDR3 DNA reads TGTGCCAGCAGCGTAGAAGCGGGAGAGGGGAATACGCAGTATTTT. The chain carries TRBV9 and TRBJ2-3; 8 bases are shared with TRBD2. This CDR3 region has 15 residues. The germline CDR1 and CDR2 sequences are SGDLS and YYNGEE. Unmatched junction bases numbered 7, after V lost 0 bases and J lost 7 bases.

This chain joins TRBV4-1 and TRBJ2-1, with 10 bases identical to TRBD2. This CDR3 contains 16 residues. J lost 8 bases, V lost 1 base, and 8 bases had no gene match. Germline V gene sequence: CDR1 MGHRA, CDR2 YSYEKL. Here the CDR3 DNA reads TGCGCCAGCAGCCAAGCGAGGACTAGCGGATTATATGAGCAGTTCTTC. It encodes CASSQARTSGLYEQFF.

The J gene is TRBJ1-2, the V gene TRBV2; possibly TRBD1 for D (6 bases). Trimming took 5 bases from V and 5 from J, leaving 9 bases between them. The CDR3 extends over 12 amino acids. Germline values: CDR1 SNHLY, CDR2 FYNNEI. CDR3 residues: CASSLQGYGYTF. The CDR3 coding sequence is TGTGCCAGCAGTCTACAGGGTTATGGCTACACCTTC.

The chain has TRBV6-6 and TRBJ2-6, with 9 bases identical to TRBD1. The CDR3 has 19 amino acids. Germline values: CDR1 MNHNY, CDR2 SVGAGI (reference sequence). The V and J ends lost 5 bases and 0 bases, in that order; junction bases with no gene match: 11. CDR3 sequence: CASSPSRDRVISGANVLTF. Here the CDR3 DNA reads TGTGCCAGCAGTCCCTCGAGGGACAGGGTAATCTCTGGGGCCAACGTCCTGACTTTC.

The CDR3 protein is CASSPGGQGYGNTIYF. The CDR3 DNA is TGTGCCAGCAGCCCGGGGGGACAGGGCTACGGAAACACCATATATTTT. The chain is built from TRBV5-4 and TRBJ1-3; 9 bases match TRBD1. Germline V gene sequence: CDR1 SGHNT, CDR2 YYREEE (reference sequence). Trimming at V came to 4 bases and at J to 4 bases, leaving 9 bases not matched to a gene. CDR3 length equals 16 residues.

CDR3 amino acids: CASSQARASGKTYEQYF. CDR3 DNA: TGCGCCAGCAGCCAAGCTCGGGCTAGCGGGAAGACCTACGAGCAGTACTTC. The V gene is TRBV4-1, the J gene TRBJ2-7, with 9 bases identical to TRBD2. J gave up 2 bases and V 1 base, and 9 bases lay outside the gene matches. This CDR3 has 17 residues. Germline-derived CDR1 and CDR2 are MGHRA and YSYEKL.

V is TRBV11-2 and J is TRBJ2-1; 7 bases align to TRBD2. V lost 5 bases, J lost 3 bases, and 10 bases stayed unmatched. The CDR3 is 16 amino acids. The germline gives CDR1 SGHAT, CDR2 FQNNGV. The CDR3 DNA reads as TGTGCCAGCAGCCCACGAGCGGGGCCTTTCTACAATGAGCAGTTCTTC. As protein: CASSPRAGPFYNEQFF.

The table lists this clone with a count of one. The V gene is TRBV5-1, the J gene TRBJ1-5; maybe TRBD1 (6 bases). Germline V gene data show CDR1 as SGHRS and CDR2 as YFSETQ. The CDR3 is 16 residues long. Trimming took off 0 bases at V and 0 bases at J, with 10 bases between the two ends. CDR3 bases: TGCGCCAGCAGCTTGGAGGGACATAATAGCAATCAGCCCCAGCATTTT. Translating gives CASSLEGHNSNQPQHF.

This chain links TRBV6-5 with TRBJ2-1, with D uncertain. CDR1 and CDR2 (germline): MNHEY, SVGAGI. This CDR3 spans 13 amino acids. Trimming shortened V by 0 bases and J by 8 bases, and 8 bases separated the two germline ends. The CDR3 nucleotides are TGTGCCAGCAGTTACTCGTTCCCGTATGAGCAGTTCTTC. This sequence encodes CASSYSFPYEQFF.

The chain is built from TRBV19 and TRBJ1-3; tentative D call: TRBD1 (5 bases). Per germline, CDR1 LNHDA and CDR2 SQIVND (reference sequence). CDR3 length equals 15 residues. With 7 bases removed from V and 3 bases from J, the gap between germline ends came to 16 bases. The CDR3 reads CASKGRERYGNTIYF. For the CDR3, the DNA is TGTGCCAGTAAGGGCAGGGAACGATATGGAAACACCATATATTTT.

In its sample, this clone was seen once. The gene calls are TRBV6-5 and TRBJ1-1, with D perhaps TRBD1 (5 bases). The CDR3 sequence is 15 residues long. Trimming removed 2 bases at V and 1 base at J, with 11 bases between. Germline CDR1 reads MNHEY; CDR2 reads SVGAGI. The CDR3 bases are TGTGCCAGCAGTTACCAGGCCCAGGGGAACACTGAAGCTTTCTTT. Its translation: CASSYQAQGNTEAFF.

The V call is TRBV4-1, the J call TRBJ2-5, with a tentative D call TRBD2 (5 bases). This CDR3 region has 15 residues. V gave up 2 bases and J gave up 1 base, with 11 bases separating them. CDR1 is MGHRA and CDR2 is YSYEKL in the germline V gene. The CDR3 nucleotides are TGCGCCAGCAGCCAACTCGGACTGTCCCAAGAGACCCAGTACTTC. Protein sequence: CASSQLGLSQETQYF.

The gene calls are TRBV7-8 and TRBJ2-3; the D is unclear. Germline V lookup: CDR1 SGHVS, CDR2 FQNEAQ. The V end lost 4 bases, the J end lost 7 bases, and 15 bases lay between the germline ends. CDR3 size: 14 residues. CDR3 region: CASSSRKNIYTQYF. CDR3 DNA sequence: TGTGCCAGCAGCTCCAGGAAGAATATATATACGCAGTATTTT.

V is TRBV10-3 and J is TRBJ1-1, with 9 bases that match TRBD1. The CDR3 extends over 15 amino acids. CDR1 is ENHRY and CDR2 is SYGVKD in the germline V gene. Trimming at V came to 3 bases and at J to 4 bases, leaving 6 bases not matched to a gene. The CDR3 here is CAISDLTGGGTEAFF. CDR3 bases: TGTGCCATCAGTGACCTGACAGGGGGTGGCACTGAAGCTTTCTTT.

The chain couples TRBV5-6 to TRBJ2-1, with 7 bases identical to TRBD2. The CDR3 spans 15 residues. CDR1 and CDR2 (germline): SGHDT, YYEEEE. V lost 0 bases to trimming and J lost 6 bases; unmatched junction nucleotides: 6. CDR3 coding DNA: TGTGCCAGCAGCTTGGGGGCTAGCGGTAGCAATGAGCAGTTCTTC. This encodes CASSLGASGSNEQFF.

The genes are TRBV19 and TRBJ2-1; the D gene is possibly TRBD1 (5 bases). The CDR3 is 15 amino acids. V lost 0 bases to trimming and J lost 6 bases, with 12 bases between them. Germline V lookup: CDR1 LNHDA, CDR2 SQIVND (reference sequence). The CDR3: CASSIEGRQSNEQFF. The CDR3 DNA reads TGTGCCAGTAGTATAGAAGGAAGACAGTCCAATGAGCAGTTCTTC.

The CDR3 region has the DNA TGTGCCAGCAGCTCCCGGGACAGGGGGCGGGAGACCCAGTACTTC. It yields the protein CASSSRDRGRETQYF. The rearrangement uses TRBV12-1 and TRBJ2-5; the D call in the table, TRBD1, was not verified against the DNA. TRBV12-1 is given as a pseudogene. CDR3 length: 15 amino acids.

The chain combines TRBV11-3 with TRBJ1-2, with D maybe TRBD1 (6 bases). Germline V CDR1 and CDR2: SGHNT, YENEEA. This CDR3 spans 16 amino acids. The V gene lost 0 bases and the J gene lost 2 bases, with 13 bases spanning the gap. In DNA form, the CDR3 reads TGTGCCAGCAGCTTAGATCCCGGGACACCAAACTATGGCTACACCTTC. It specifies CASSLDPGTPNYGYTF.